The next 19 T cell receptor beta chains were all read from a single sample in a study of cytomegalovirus exposure and HLA in healthy donors. Primers for the PCR totalled 60 Vbeta and 13 Jbeta. The data were produced by immunoSEQ multiplex PCR, yet TCRdb's version contains in-frame clones alone and is incomplete. The sample holds about 200,000 clones, roughly 80% seen once. Sample: PBMCs. These receptors were obtained from a girl aged 2 to 9 in good health and CMV-seronegative.

This chain links TRBV29-1 with TRBJ1-1; no reliable D call. The germline V gene encodes CDR1 SQVTM and CDR2 ANQGSEA. The CDR3 spans 13 residues. V was clipped by 6 bases and J by 0 bases, with 11 bases between them. The CDR3 sequence is CSVGRVLNTEAFF. In DNA, the CDR3 is TGCAGCGTCGGTCGGGTTTTGAACACTGAAGCTTTCTTT.

The CDR3, as DNA: TGTGCCTGGAGGGGGCAGGGGGCGGGCAATCAGCCCCAGCATTTT. Protein sequence: CAWRGQGAGNQPQHF. V is TRBV30 and J is TRBJ1-5, with 8 bases that match TRBD1. V dropped 3 bases and J dropped 2; count of bases not matched to a gene: 6. The CDR3 has 15 amino acids. The germline gives CDR1 GTSNPN, CDR2 SVGIG (reference sequence). Using reference TRBV30 and TRBJ1-5 for the parts outside the CDR3, the full variable domain is SQTIHQWPATLVQPVGSPLSLECTVEGTSNPNLYWYRQAAGRGLQLLFYSVGIGQISSEVPQNLSASRPQDRQFILSSKKLLLSDSGFYLCAWRGQGAGNQPQHFGDGTRLSIL.

The rearrangement joins TRBV10-3 to TRBJ2-3; weak D call: TRBD2 (5 bases). The CDR3 consists of 16 residues. Trimming removed 2 bases from V and 2 bases from J, with 14 bases in between. Germline V gene sequence: CDR1 ENHRY, CDR2 SYGVKD. The chain's CDR3 is CAISEILVRNTDTQYF. CDR3 coding DNA: TGTGCCATCAGTGAGATACTAGTGAGGAACACAGATACGCAGTATTTT.

The chain combines TRBV11-1 with TRBJ2-5; D call uncertain. Germline V lookup: CDR1 SGHAT, CDR2 FQDESV (reference sequence). V shed 1 base and J shed 5 bases, with 5 bases lying between them. There are 12 residues in the CDR3. In nucleotides, the CDR3 is TGTGCCAGCAGCTTAGATAGTGAGACCCAGTACTTC. Translation gives CASSLDSETQYF. Looking up the rest from reference TRBV11-1 and TRBJ2-5 gives the full variable domain: EAEVAQSPRYKITEKSQAVAFWCDPISGHATLYWYRQILGQGPELLVQFQDESVVDDSQLPKDRFSAERLKGVDSTLKIQPAELGDSAMYLCASSLDSETQYFGPGTRLLVL.

The CDR3 DNA reads as TGTGCCAGTAGTATAGGAGTAGCGGGGAGCACAGATACGCAGTATTTT. Encoded protein: CASSIGVAGSTDTQYF. The chain couples TRBV19 to TRBJ2-3; 8 positions match TRBD2. CDR1 is LNHDA, CDR2 SQIVND, per germline (reference sequence). V was pared by 1 base and J by 0 bases, with 3 bases of the junction left unmatched. The length of the CDR3 is 16 residues.

The V call is TRBV27, the J call TRBJ2-3, with D perhaps TRBD2 (6 bases). The germline V gene encodes CDR1 MNHEY and CDR2 SMNVEV (reference sequence). V was pared by 2 bases and J by 1 base, with 10 bases between. The length of the CDR3 is 15 residues. CDR3 nucleotide sequence: TGTGCCAGCAGTTTAATCGCTAGCGGCACAGATACGCAGTATTTT. It is translated as CASSLIASGTDTQYF.

The CDR3 here is CASSLAVGANTEAFF. The DNA of the CDR3 is TGTGCCAGCAGCTTGGCCGTAGGGGCGAACACTGAAGCTTTCTTT. The V gene is TRBV5-6, the J gene TRBJ1-1; tentatively, D is TRBD1 (5 bases). V lost 0 bases and J 1 base, leaving 10 bases between the germline ends. The CDR3 sequence is 15 residues long. Looked up from germline, CDR1 is SGHDT and CDR2 is YYEEEE.

The rearrangement uses TRBV19 and TRBJ1-1, with 7 bases fitting TRBD1. Germline values: CDR1 LNHDA, CDR2 SQIVND (reference sequence). Trimming removed 9 bases from V and 1 base from J; junction bases left unmatched: 5. The CDR3 has 13 amino acids. CDR3 amino acids: CASWTGSNTEAFF. CDR3 DNA sequence: TGTGCCAGCTGGACAGGATCGAACACTGAAGCTTTCTTT. Complete variable domain (other parts from reference TRBV19 and TRBJ1-1): DGGITQSPKYLFRKEGQNVTLSCEQNLNHDAMYWYRQDPGQGLRLIYYSQIVNDFQKGDIAEGYSVSREKKESFPLTVTSAQKNPTAFYLCASWTGSNTEAFFGQGTRLTVV.

This clone was counted between two and nine times. The chain recombines TRBV7-9 with TRBJ1-4; no reliable D call. This CDR3 spans 15 amino acids. Trimming removed 5 bases from V and 0 bases from J, with 10 bases in between. The germline CDR1 and CDR2 sequences are SEHNR and FQNEAQ (reference sequence). DNA for the CDR3: TGTGCCAGCAGCCCCCGATCGGCAACTAATGAAAAACTGTTTTTT. This sequence encodes CASSPRSATNEKLFF.

The chain links TRBV19 to TRBJ1-1; D is unclear. V was pared by 5 bases and J by 0 bases, with 7 bases between. The CDR3 totals 13 residues. Germline V gene sequence: CDR1 LNHDA, CDR2 SQIVND (reference sequence). CDR3 in amino acids: CASSAGMNTEAFF. The DNA of the CDR3 is TGTGCCAGTAGTGCCGGGATGAACACTGAAGCTTTCTTT.

The chain uses TRBV10-3 and TRBJ1-1; 7 bases match TRBD1. The germline V gene encodes CDR1 ENHRY and CDR2 SYGVKD. With V trimmed by 0 bases and J by 4 bases, 5 bases remained unmatched. The CDR3 has 15 residues. CDR3 nucleotides: TGTGCCATCAGTGAGTCGACAGGGCTGGGCACTGAAGCTTTCTTT. This encodes CAISESTGLGTEAFF.

The table lists this clone with a few counts. DNA of the CDR3: TGTGCCACGGGACAGGGGCCTGCTAATGAAAAACTGTTTTTT. Its protein product is CATGQGPANEKLFF. The chain carries TRBV6-1 and TRBJ1-4; TRBD1 matches at 10 bases. The V gene end was trimmed by 10 bases and the J gene end by 3 bases; junction bases not matched to a gene: 5. Germline V gene lookup returns CDR1 MNHNS and CDR2 SASEGT. The CDR3 length is 14 residues.

The gene calls are TRBV5-6 and TRBJ1-5; 8 bases align to TRBD1. J gave up 4 bases and V 3 bases, and 9 bases lay outside the gene matches. Germline-derived CDR1 and CDR2 are SGHDT and YYEEEE. The CDR3 has 16 residues. In nucleotides, the CDR3 is TGTGCCAGCAGCTCTTTAAAGGACAGGGCTAATCAGCCCCAGCATTTT. Translating gives CASSSLKDRANQPQHF.

The chain joins TRBV5-4 to TRBJ2-4, with 16 bases that match TRBD2. The trim removed 4 bases at V and 4 bases at J, leaving 5 bases unmatched. Per the germline V gene, CDR1 is SGHNT and CDR2 is YYREEE (reference sequence). The CDR3 is 17 amino acids. The CDR3 sequence: CASSPPGLAGGKNIQYF. The CDR3 DNA reads TGTGCCAGCAGCCCACCGGGACTAGCGGGGGGGAAAAACATTCAGTACTTC.

V and J are TRBV2 and TRBJ1-5; D gene ambiguous. Germline-derived CDR1 and CDR2 are SNHLY and FYNNEI. The CDR3 sequence is 15 residues long. V was pared by 7 bases and J by 5 bases, with 18 bases between. The CDR3 loop reads CASTGPGKHYQPQHF. CDR3 in DNA: TGTGCCAGCACCGGACCGGGAAAACATTATCAGCCCCAGCATTTT.

As DNA, the CDR3 is TGTGCCTGGAGTGTTGCCGGACAGGGGCCTTCCGCCACCGGGGAGCTGTTTTTT. Its translation is CAWSVAGQGPSATGELFF. The J gene is TRBJ2-2, the V gene TRBV30; 9 positions match TRBD1. V shed 0 bases and J 4 bases; nucleotides not matched to a gene: 12. Germline V gene lookup returns CDR1 GTSNPN and CDR2 SVGIG (reference sequence). This CDR3 region has 18 residues.

The rearrangement joins TRBV27 to TRBJ2-2; 9 bases align to TRBD1. The V gene's germline CDR1 is MNHEY and CDR2 SMNVEV (reference sequence). The trim removed 5 bases at V and 6 bases at J, leaving 4 bases unmatched. The CDR3 is 14 amino acids. In DNA, the CDR3 is TGTGCCAGCAGTGGGGACAGGGAAGCCGGGGAGCTGTTTTTT. It is translated as CASSGDREAGELFF.

V usage is TRBV25-1 and J usage is TRBJ2-7, with 8 bases identical to TRBD1. The V gene end was trimmed by 3 bases and the J gene end by 3 bases; junction bases not matched to a gene: 7. The CDR3 contains 15 residues. Germline CDR1 and CDR2: MGHDK and SYGVNS. Here the CDR3 DNA reads TGTGCCAGCAGTGAGGCCGGGACAGGTCACTACGAGCAGTACTTC. This translates into CASSEAGTGHYEQYF.

This chain connects TRBV29-1 to TRBJ2-7; no clear D gene. Germline V CDR1 and CDR2: SQVTM, ANQGSEA. This CDR3 is 14 amino acids long. Trimming took 6 bases from V and 0 from J, leaving 15 bases between them. CDR3 nucleotide sequence: TGCAGCGTGCGCCACCCAAGCAACTCCTACGAGCAGTACTTC. Protein product: CSVRHPSNSYEQYF.